The 31 T cell receptor beta chains reported below all come from one sample, sequenced in a study of OX40 agonist ivuxolimab in advanced cancers. Profiled with immunoSEQ multiplex PCR; TCRdb holds only in-frame clones, not every one. The sample comprises more than 15,000 clones, about nine tenths of which are singletons, and about 14% rests with the top ten. This material consisted of CD4+ or CD8+ T cells sorted from blood, taken in a trial of the OX40 agonist ivuxolimab. All receptors come from an adult with an advanced solid tumor such as melanoma, head and neck, liver or kidney cancer.

The chain uses TRBV20-1 and TRBJ1-2; D not certain. Germline V gene sequence: CDR1 DFQATT, CDR2 SNEGSKA (reference sequence). V was cut by 1 base and J by 5 bases, with 5 bases left in between. CDR3 length: 11 amino acids. The CDR3 here is CSARGVYGYTF. As DNA, the CDR3 is TGCAGTGCTAGAGGTGTATATGGCTACACCTTC.

This clone was counted a few times. CDR3 residues: CATSRGAGGSDGYTF. The CDR3 DNA sequence: TGTGCCACCAGCAGGGGGGCGGGGGGCTCAGATGGCTACACCTTC. J is TRBJ1-2 and V is TRBV15, with D possibly TRBD1 on 6 matching bases. The CDR3 is 15 residues long. V was cut by 3 bases and J by 6 bases, with 17 bases left in between. CDR1 and CDR2 from the germline V gene are LNHNV and YYDKDF (reference sequence). Drawing the rest from reference TRBV15 and TRBJ1-2, the complete variable domain is DAMVIQNPRYQVTQFGKPVTLSCSQTLNHNVMYWYQQKSSQAPKLLFHYYDKDFNNEADTPDNFQSRRPNTSFCFLDIRSPGLGDTAMYLCATSRGAGGSDGYTFGSGTRLTVV.

The gene calls are TRBV28 and TRBJ2-7; D not resolved. The V and J ends lost 5 bases and 7 bases respectively, with 15 bases between them. Germline-derived CDR1 and CDR2 are MDHEN and SYDVKM. This CDR3 is 13 amino acids long. The CDR3 region has the DNA TGTGCCAGCAGTCCTCTGGACCCTAGGGAGCAGTACTTC. This encodes CASSPLDPREQYF.

This chain uses TRBV21-1 with TRBJ2-7; TRBD2, the table's D call, lacks a check against the DNA. TRBV21-1 is an annotated pseudogene. This CDR3 is built from 13 residues. The CDR3 region is CASRGGVPYEQYF. The CDR3 nucleotides are TGTGCCAGCAGGGGGGGGGTACCCTACGAGCAGTACTTC.

The V call is TRBV27, the J call TRBJ1-1; D gene unclear. Per the germline V gene, CDR1 is MNHEY and CDR2 is SMNVEV (reference sequence). V lost 2 bases and J lost 1, with 5 bases in between. CDR3 size: 13 residues. CDR3 protein: CASSLLGNTEAFF. The CDR3 bases are TGTGCCAGCAGTTTACTGGGGAACACTGAAGCTTTCTTT.

J is TRBJ1-6 and V is TRBV13; D is unclear. The germline V gene has CDR1 PRHDT and CDR2 FYEKMQ (reference sequence). The CDR3 has 15 amino acids. Trimming removed 0 bases from V and 10 bases from J, with 13 bases in between. The CDR3 here is CASSLGTTEGSPLHF. CDR3 coding DNA: TGTGCCAGCAGCTTAGGGACAACGGAAGGGTCACCCCTCCACTTT.

By sample share, this clone is medium-sized (0.01 to 0.1%). This sequence joins TRBV7-6 and TRBJ1-1; D gene uncertain. Per germline, CDR1 SGHVS and CDR2 FNYEAQ. V was pared by 2 bases and J by 1 base, with 5 bases between. The CDR3 runs to 13 residues. The chain's CDR3 is CASSLRENTEAFF. The CDR3, as DNA: TGTGCCAGCAGCTTAAGAGAGAACACTGAAGCTTTCTTT.

This clone has more than one count but fewer than ten. This sequence joins TRBV28 and TRBJ2-5; D unresolved. V lost 6 bases to trimming and J lost 1 base, with 15 bases between them. The CDR3 extends over 15 amino acids. Germline lookup yields CDR1 MDHEN and CDR2 SYDVKM. The CDR3 loop is CASRKTHIPQETQYF. The CDR3 nucleotides read TGTGCCAGCAGGAAGACCCACATCCCCCAAGAGACCCAGTACTTC.

The chain uses TRBV7-9 and TRBJ2-5, with TRBD2 identical over 8 bases. This CDR3 has 16 residues. Trimming removed 1 base from V and 0 bases from J; junction bases left unmatched: 4. Germline V lookup: CDR1 SEHNR, CDR2 FQNEAQ (reference sequence). The CDR3 region is CASSLEAGAYQETQYF. CDR3 nucleotide sequence: TGTGCCAGCAGCTTAGAAGCGGGGGCGTACCAAGAGACCCAGTACTTC.

The chain recombines TRBV5-1 with TRBJ2-5, with 13 positions matching TRBD2. The CDR3 is made up of 16 amino acids. The germline gives CDR1 SGHRS, CDR2 YFSETQ. J gave up 4 bases and V 3 bases, and 6 bases lay outside the gene matches. In DNA form, the CDR3 reads TGCGCCAGCAGCTCCCGGACTAGCGGGGGTCTAGAGACCCAGTACTTC. Translation: CASSSRTSGGLETQYF.

The V gene is TRBV30, the J gene TRBJ2-7; 7 bases are a match to TRBD1. V shed 3 bases, J shed 4 bases, and the junction held 9 bases outside the gene matches. CDR1 is GTSNPN and CDR2 is SVGIG in the germline V gene (reference sequence). The CDR3 runs 14 residues. The CDR3 DNA follows: TGTGCCTGGAGCCTACGAGGGGGCCGGTACGAGCAGTACTTC. The encoded protein is CAWSLRGGRYEQYF. The full variable domain, with the rest looked up from reference TRBV30 and TRBJ2-7, is SQTIHQWPATLVQPVGSPLSLECTVEGTSNPNLYWYRQAAGRGLQLLFYSVGIGQISSEVPQNLSASRPQDRQFILSSKKLLLSDSGFYLCAWSLRGGRYEQYFGPGTRLTVT.

The V gene is TRBV5-5, the J gene TRBJ1-2; possible D gene TRBD1, 5 bases. Per germline, CDR1 SGHKS and CDR2 YYEKEE (reference sequence). Trimming removed 2 bases at V and 2 bases at J, with 16 bases between. The CDR3 spans 16 residues. CDR3 nucleotides: TGTGCCAGCAGCTTCGGGCCCGGGACCGAGAACTATGGCTACACCTTC. It yields the protein CASSFGPGTENYGYTF.

V usage is TRBV4-1 and J usage is TRBJ2-1, with D possibly being TRBD1 or TRBD2 (6 bases each). The CDR3 has 17 amino acids. CDR1 MGHRA and CDR2 YSYEKL come from the germline V gene. Trimming pared 0 bases from V and 5 bases from J, leaving 17 bases between. The CDR3 DNA sequence: TGCGCCAGCAGCCAAGATCGGGTGGGGGGCCTAAACAATGAGCAGTTCTTC. Amino acid sequence: CASSQDRVGGLNNEQFF.

V is TRBV7-9 and J is TRBJ2-1; 7 nucleotides agree with TRBD1. Germline trimming cut 2 bases from V and 3 bases from J; bases unmatched to any gene: 1. Per germline, CDR1 SEHNR and CDR2 FQNEAQ (reference sequence). CDR3 length: 14 residues. The chain's CDR3 is CASSLRDSYNEQFF. In DNA, the CDR3 is TGTGCCAGCAGCTTACGGGACAGCTACAATGAGCAGTTCTTC.

This chain connects TRBV25-1 to TRBJ2-1; D is undetermined. The CDR3 length is 14 residues. Trimming took 2 bases from V and 5 from J, leaving 10 bases between them. In germline, CDR1 is MGHDK, CDR2 SYGVNS. CDR3 sequence (DNA): TGTGCCAGCAGTGAACGAGTGGTAGACAATGAGCAGTTCTTC. Protein: CASSERVVDNEQFF.

The rearrangement uses TRBV6-6 and TRBJ2-1, with 14 bases identical to TRBD2. Germline lookup yields CDR1 MNHNY and CDR2 SVGAGI (reference sequence). Trimming removed 7 bases from V and 5 bases from J; junction bases left unmatched: 7. CDR3 length: 16 amino acids. This CDR3 is CASTPGLAGENNEQFF. In DNA form, the CDR3 reads TGTGCCAGCACTCCGGGACTAGCGGGAGAAAACAATGAGCAGTTCTTC.

The chain links TRBV5-6 to TRBJ1-4; TRBD1 aligns across 7 bases. Trimming removed 4 bases from V and 8 bases from J; junction bases left unmatched: 5. Germline V gene sequence: CDR1 SGHDT, CDR2 YYEEEE. The CDR3 length is 13 residues. The chain's CDR3 is CASSEGTDEKLFF. DNA for the CDR3: TGTGCCAGCAGCGAGGGGACAGACGAAAAACTGTTTTTT.

The chain has TRBV13 and TRBJ2-3, with unresolved D. V gave up 2 bases and J gave up 2 bases, with 11 bases separating them. There are 15 residues in the CDR3. The germline V gene has CDR1 PRHDT and CDR2 FYEKMQ (reference sequence). CDR3 coding DNA: TGTGCCAGCAGCTTAAGTGGGATCGACACAGATACGCAGTATTTT. Protein sequence: CASSLSGIDTDTQYF.

The J gene is TRBJ2-7, the V gene TRBV28; D call uncertain. The V gene's germline CDR1 is MDHEN and CDR2 SYDVKM. CDR3 length equals 11 residues. Between the trimmed V and J ends, which lost 3 bases and 8 bases, there was a span of 8 bases. Written as DNA, the CDR3 is TGTGCCAGCAGTTTGTACGTCCAGCAGTACTTC. This sequence encodes CASSLYVQQYF.

This chain uses TRBV15 with TRBJ2-3; TRBD2 agrees at 9 bases. The CDR3 is 15 amino acids. The V gene's germline CDR1 is LNHNV and CDR2 YYDKDF (reference sequence). V shed 8 bases and J 3 bases; nucleotides not matched to a gene: 9. CDR3 loop: CATVESSGGTDTQYF. CDR3 DNA sequence: TGTGCCACCGTTGAAAGTAGCGGGGGAACAGATACGCAGTATTTT. Based on the CDR3 plus reference TRBV15 and TRBJ2-3, the full variable domain is DAMVIQNPRYQVTQFGKPVTLSCSQTLNHNVMYWYQQKSSQAPKLLFHYYDKDFNNEADTPDNFQSRRPNTSFCFLDIRSPGLGDTAMYLCATVESSGGTDTQYFGPGTRLTVL.

The chain recombines TRBV9 with TRBJ1-2; a weak D match, TRBD1 (6 bases). With 0 bases removed from V and 7 bases from J, the gap between germline ends came to 13 bases. This CDR3 spans 14 amino acids. Per the germline V gene, CDR1 is SGDLS and CDR2 is YYNGEE. As DNA, the CDR3 is TGTGCCAGCAGCGTAGGTAAAGGGGGACGTGGCTACACCTTC. It encodes CASSVGKGGRGYTF. Based on the CDR3 plus reference TRBV9 and TRBJ1-2, the full variable domain is DSGVTQTPKHLITATGQRVTLRCSPRSGDLSVYWYQQSLDQGLQFLIQYYNGEERAKGNILERFSAQQFPDLHSELNLSSLELGDSALYFCASSVGKGGRGYTFGSGTRLTVV.

This clone was observed a single time. The CDR3 nucleotides are TGTGCCAGCAGTTTATCGCCCCTGACTAGCGGGAGGGGCAATGAGCAGTTCTTC. Its protein is CASSLSPLTSGRGNEQFF. The chain couples TRBV27 to TRBJ2-1, with TRBD2 identical over 14 bases. The CDR3 loop spans 18 amino acids. Per the germline V gene, CDR1 is MNHEY and CDR2 is SMNVEV (reference sequence). Germline trimming cut 0 bases from V and 6 bases from J; bases unmatched to any gene: 7.

The genes are TRBV27 and TRBJ2-5, with 9 positions matching TRBD2. The J call may be faulty, since TRBJ2-7 better matches the DNA end. CDR3 size: 15 residues. Germline V gene lookup returns CDR1 MNHEY and CDR2 SMNVEV (reference sequence). The CDR3 here is CASRTAGGGSYEQYF. As DNA, the CDR3 is TGTGCCAGCCGAACAGCGGGGGGAGGATCCTACGAGCAGTACTTC.

By share, this clone counts as large. The rearrangement joins TRBV5-4 to TRBJ1-3; no definite D call. The CDR3 covers 17 residues. Germline values: CDR1 SGHNT, CDR2 YYREEE (reference sequence). V was clipped by 0 bases and J by 0 bases, with 13 bases between them. CDR3 bases: TGTGCCAGCAGCTTGGCCTTGGGCGGGCGCTCTGGAAACACCATATATTTT. Translated: CASSLALGGRSGNTIYF.

The chain couples TRBV2 to TRBJ1-5; a weak D match, TRBD1 (6 bases). CDR3 size: 14 residues. Per germline, CDR1 SNHLY and CDR2 FYNNEI. With 5 bases removed from V and 5 bases from J, the gap between germline ends came to 13 bases. The CDR3 sequence is CASSPTGGDQPQHF. The CDR3 nucleotides read TGTGCCAGCAGTCCGACAGGAGGGGATCAGCCCCAGCATTTT.

The CDR3 bases are TGTGCCAGCAGCTTACGAGGGGAAGGTACCTACGAGCAGTACTTC. It yields the protein CASSLRGEGTYEQYF. This chain links TRBV7-8 with TRBJ2-5; D might be TRBD1 or TRBD2, each matching 5 bases. Judging by the DNA end, TRBJ2-7 fits better; the J call may be wrong. This CDR3 is built from 15 residues. Germline CDR1 and CDR2: SGHVS and FQNEAQ.

This sequence joins TRBV6-5 and TRBJ2-3, with 8 positions matching TRBD1. Trimming took 6 bases from V and 0 from J; bases not matched to a gene: 2. Per germline, CDR1 MNHEY and CDR2 SVGAGI. The CDR3 runs 14 residues. CDR3 protein: CASRTGASTDTQYF. The CDR3 DNA is TGTGCCAGCAGGACAGGGGCGAGCACAGATACGCAGTATTTT.

This chain connects TRBV10-2 to TRBJ1-2; D unclear. With 3 bases removed from V and 5 bases from J, the gap between germline ends came to 4 bases. CDR1 WSHSY and CDR2 SAAADI come from the germline V gene. There are 11 residues in the CDR3. DNA for the CDR3: TGCGCCAGCAGTGATCCTTATGGCTACACCTTC. Translated, it gives CASSDPYGYTF.

This rearrangement joins TRBV7-8 to TRBJ2-6; D may be TRBD1 or TRBD2 (7 bases each). Trimming stripped 2 bases from V and 0 bases from J, with 14 bases between. Germline lookup yields CDR1 SGHVS and CDR2 FQNEAQ. The CDR3 has 18 amino acids. The CDR3: CASSLKRDRPSGANVLTF. The CDR3 nucleotides read TGTGCCAGCAGCTTAAAGCGGGACAGACCCTCTGGGGCCAACGTCCTGACTTTC.

The V gene is TRBV11-2, the J gene TRBJ2-7, with a tentative D call TRBD2 (6 bases). V lost 4 bases and J 4 bases, leaving 14 bases between the germline ends. The CDR3 has 14 residues. Germline assignment: CDR1 SGHAT and CDR2 FQNNGV. DNA for the CDR3: TGTGCCAGCAGCTCCCGTCCTGGGGGGTACGAGCAGTACTTC. This sequence encodes CASSSRPGGYEQYF.

J is TRBJ2-7 and V is TRBV29-1; no definite D call. The CDR3 totals 12 residues. The V gene lost 5 bases and the J gene lost 0 bases, with 8 bases spanning the gap. CDR1 is SQVTM, CDR2 ANQGSEA, per germline. The CDR3 protein is CSVRVSSYEQYF. The CDR3 DNA sequence: TGCAGCGTTAGGGTCAGCTCCTACGAGCAGTACTTC.